The clone carrying this TCR beta chain was seen repeatedly, ten times or more. The CDR3 has 13 residues. The V end was cut by 8 bases, the J end by 6 bases, with 16 bases between. Germline V gene lookup returns CDR1 MNHNS and CDR2 SASEGT. The data belong to a study of T cells in Graves' hyperthyroidism and ophthalmopathy. RNA transcripts gave rise to amplified TCR beta CDR3 regions. Using the HTBI primer set, a first-round RT-PCR was run on the TCR CDR3. One entry per CDR3 protein, called by TCRdb with MiXCR from the multiplex PCR reads. The data show around 700,000 distinct CDR3 sequences, with approximately 19% seen just once and approximately 16% held by the top ten.

The source material was blood. The rearrangement joins TRBV6-1 to TRBJ1-2; D unclear. The receptor was derived from a woman between 45 and 60 years old with Graves' hyperthyroidism that later progressed to Graves' ophthalmopathy. The CDR3 DNA sequence: TGTGCCAGCCAATCCTACCCCGGAGATGGCTACACCTTC. Translation: CASQSYPGDGYTF.